This T cell receptor beta chain came from a study of T cell responses to AZD1222 COVID-19 vaccine. On the study more broadly: Whether given at about 4 or about 12 weeks, second doses were pooled.

Whole-study findings and limits: Seropositive at baseline were only a handful of AZD1222 recipients. White British people made up most donors, females outnumbered males, and clonal diversity was possibly underestimated. Unmutated variant regions are reportedly the target of nearly half of TCRs that are spike-specific.

CDR1 and CDR2 (germline): SEHNR, FQNEAQ (reference sequence). V lost 5 bases to trimming and J lost 6 bases; unmatched junction nucleotides: 11. The CDR3 contains 16 residues. As to this clone: Its antigen remains unknown.

The protocol was immunoSEQ multiplex PCR, while the TCRdb copy is restricted to in-frame clones and leaves out a portion. The table lists more than 100,000 clones, around 93% of them singletons. The V and J genes are TRBV7-9 and TRBJ1-1; TRBD1 matches at 11 bases. The receptor was isolated from an adult in good health. Sequenced material: peripheral blood, taken on day 0 of AZD1222 vaccination. For the CDR3, the DNA is TGTGCCAGCAGCCACCTACCGGGACAGGGGGTTCCTGAAGCTTTCTTT. It is translated as CASSHLPGQGVPEAFF. The full variable domain, completed using reference TRBV7-9 and TRBJ1-1, is DTGVSQNPRHKITKRGQNVTFRCDPISEHNRLYWYRQTLGQGPEFLTYFQNEAQLEKSRLLSDRFSAERPKGSFSTLEIQRTEQGDSAMYLCASSHLPGQGVPEAFFGQGTRLTVV.